The sequence of this T cell receptor (beta chain) was determined in a study of vaccination and CD4 T cells after COVID-19. Study summary: The peptides that stimulated the cells were overlapping spike peptides from SARS-CoV-2, HCoV-NL63, HCoV-OC43 and HCoV-229E. In the control cultures, a CEFX pool, an HIV-1 Nef pool, or no peptide was supplied.

Indicated treatment: roughly 11-day PBMC culture with coronavirus spike peptide pools or control peptides (ViraFEST assay). ViraFEST used peptide pools to expand antigen-specific T cells, then sequenced TCRs. This CDR3 region has 13 residues. V lost 6 bases and J lost 5; bases outside the gene matches: 5. Germline loops: CDR1 MNHEY, CDR2 SMNVEV (reference sequence). Sequencing of DNA taken from cultured CD4+ T cells relied on the Oncomine TCR Beta short-read assay. TCRdb re-called the PCR reads through MiXCR, storing one row per CDR3 protein. Here the sample spans more than 13,000 distinct CDR3 sequences, 21% being singletons. Only a few counts were recorded for this clonotype. Its specificity is not known.

The sample was CD4+ T cells from blood, cultured in vitro, taken before SARS-CoV-2 vaccination. The TCR was taken from a human donor who received a COVID-19 vaccine. The gene calls are TRBV27 and TRBJ2-7; TRBD1 matches 9 bases. The CDR3 sequence is CASRRTGDHEQYF. As DNA, the CDR3 is TGTGCCAGCAGACGGACAGGGGACCACGAGCAGTACTTC.